The 8 T cell receptor beta chains below were found in one sample sequenced in a study of T cells in Graves' hyperthyroidism and ophthalmopathy. Amplified TCR beta CDR3 regions came from RNA transcripts. HTBI primers were used for first-round RT-PCR of the TCR CDR3. TCRdb reprocessed the multiplex PCR reads via MiXCR and lists one record per CDR3 protein. The sample contains nearly 600,000 distinct CDR3 sequences, about 15% of which appear only once. The material sequenced was blood. The origin of the receptors is a young woman with Graves' hyperthyroidism that later progressed to Graves' ophthalmopathy.

In this sample, this clonotype turned up many times. The chain uses TRBV20-1 and TRBJ2-3; D unresolved. Trimming stripped 5 bases from V and 1 base from J, with 7 bases between. The germline CDR1 and CDR2 sequences are DFQATT and SNEGSKA (reference sequence). CDR3 length: 12 residues. The CDR3 loop is CSALPGTDTQYF. The CDR3, as DNA: TGCAGTGCTCTCCCGGGCACAGATACGCAGTATTTT.

In this sample, this clonotype turned up many times. The rearrangement links TRBV12-3 or TRBV12-4 to TRBJ2-7, with 7 bases that match TRBD1. V was pared by 5 bases and J by 4 bases, with 2 bases of the junction left unmatched. The CDR3 is 12 residues long. The CDR3 region has the DNA TGTGCCAGCAGTGCGACAGGGTACGAGCAGTACTTC. Amino acids: CASSATGYEQYF.

Ten or more counts support this clonotype. V and J are TRBV10-3 and TRBJ1-4; 9 bases align to TRBD1. After removal of 0 bases from V and 6 bases from J, the junction contained 5 bases not matched to a gene. This CDR3 region has 16 residues. CDR1 and CDR2 from the germline V gene are ENHRY and SYGVKD. CDR3: CAISESVGTGHEKLFF. In DNA form, the CDR3 reads TGTGCCATCAGTGAGTCGGTCGGGACAGGGCATGAAAAACTGTTTTTT.

This clonotype was detected many times. The chain recombines TRBV6-5 with TRBJ1-4; 10 bases are shared with TRBD1. V trimming: 4 bases; J trimming: 8 bases; junction bases outside the gene matches: 25. The length of the CDR3 is 21 residues. Per the germline V gene, CDR1 is MNHEY and CDR2 is SVGAGI. CDR3 nucleotides: TGTGCCAGCAGTTCACTTCAATACTCTACCTACGACAGGGGGCTAGAGGAAAAACTGTTTTTT. This codes for CASSSLQYSTYDRGLEEKLFF.

This clonotype was found many times. The V and J genes are TRBV13 and TRBJ1-1; unclear D gene. This CDR3 has 13 residues. V was trimmed by 5 bases and J by 0 bases, leaving 7 bases between them. The germline gives CDR1 PRHDT, CDR2 FYEKMQ (reference sequence). The DNA for the CDR3 is TGTGCCAGCAGCCGTAGAGTGAACACTGAAGCTTTCTTT. Translation: CASSRRVNTEAFF.

This clonotype showed up many times. The chain recombines TRBV6-1 with TRBJ1-1; 7 bases map to TRBD1. J lost 5 bases, V lost 9 bases, and 12 bases had no gene match. The V gene's germline CDR1 is MNHNS and CDR2 SASEGT. This CDR3 is built from 14 residues. The CDR3 DNA follows: TGTGCCAGTCACAAAGGACAGGCCCGGACTGAAGCTTTCTTT. This gives the protein CASHKGQARTEAFF.

Ten or more counts support this clonotype. The rearrangement links TRBV20-1 to TRBJ2-1; 10 nucleotides align to TRBD2. After removal of 5 bases from V and 6 bases from J, the junction contained 7 bases not matched to a gene. The CDR3 has 14 residues. Germline lookup yields CDR1 DFQATT and CDR2 SNEGSKA (reference sequence). The CDR3 is CSAAPTSGLNEQFF. In nucleotides, the CDR3 is TGCAGTGCTGCCCCGACTAGCGGGCTCAATGAGCAGTTCTTC.

CDR3 DNA sequence: TGTGCCAGCAGCCCAATGTTGTGGGACAGGGCTTGGGATACGCAGTATTTT. Translation gives CASSPMLWDRAWDTQYF. The rearrangement links TRBV28 to TRBJ2-3, with 9 nucleotides matching TRBD1. CDR1 is MDHEN and CDR2 is SYDVKM in the germline V gene. The CDR3 spans 17 residues. V was pared by 6 bases and J by 6 bases, with 16 bases of the junction left unmatched. Together with reference TRBV28 and TRBJ2-3, the CDR3 gives the full variable domain: DVKVTQSSRYLVKRTGEKVFLECVQDMDHENMFWYRQDPGLGLRLIYFSYDVKMKEKGDIPEGYSVSREKKERFSLILESASTNQTSMYLCASSPMLWDRAWDTQYFGPGTRLTVL.